This T cell receptor (beta chain) was captured in a study of neurological immune-mediated disorders. Study-level findings and limits: None of the CDR3 amino acid sequences of expanded clones recurred across subjects, suggesting private repertoires in all groups.

Time point of the sample: longitudinal time-point 2. The unsorted libraries were prepared from 2 million PBMCs (stored at -80 C). This CDR3 contains 18 residues. The V gene lost 1 base and the J gene lost 8 bases, with 24 bases spanning the gap. Germline V gene sequence: CDR1 SGHRS, CDR2 YFSETQ. TCRdb ran MiXCR on the 5' RACE reads and lists one entry per CDR3 protein. The repertoire has roughly 45,000 distinct CDR3 sequences, about 12% of them found once; the top ten carry roughly 4.5%. This clonotype was observed at least ten times. Antigen specificity is unknown. The receptor's source is a male donor with HTLV-1-associated myelopathy (HAM/TSP). The sequencing input was PBMCs. The chain combines TRBV5-1 with TRBJ1-4; unclear D gene. The CDR3 reads CASSLTQPSLPGEEKLFF. The CDR3 DNA is TGCGCCAGCAGCTTGACCCAGCCGTCTCTGCCCGGCGAGGAAAAACTGTTTTTT.